This is a list of T cell receptor beta chains from one sample in a study of patients and donors after allogeneic stem cell transplantation. TCRdb fed the RT-PCR reads into MiXCR, producing one record per CDR3 protein. The sample yields some 150,000 distinct CDR3 sequences, 30% to 45% seen once. Sequencing was carried out using blood, either unsorted or a sorted T cell fraction (not recorded which). Receptor source: a human donor who was either an allogeneic HSCT recipient or a stem cell or donor lymphocyte infusion donor (not recorded which). It is not recorded whose cells these are; they may come from a transplant donor. The CDR3 runs from the conserved cysteine through the conserved F or W. The D gene is left open where the match is weak. Clone size is shown for a subset of rows, as once, few, many or a class of expanded clone.

DNA | CDR3 | D | V | size | J
TGCAGTGCGGACGGTCCAGATCAATCCTTC | CSADGPDQSF | . | TRBV20-1 | . | TRBJ1-2
TGCAGCGTTGAAGTGTACGATGAGCAGTTCTTC | CSVEVYDEQFF | . | TRBV29-1 | . | TRBJ2-1
TGTGCCAGCAGCTCCAAGACCGGTGATACGCAGTATTTT | CASSSKTGDTQYF | . | TRBV11-1 | . | TRBJ2-3
TGTGCCAGCAGCTTAAATCTGGAAGGCTCGGGCTATGGCTACACCTTC | CASSLNLEGSGYGYTF | . | TRBV11-2 | few | TRBJ1-2
TGTGCCAGCAGTTACGGCGGGAGCACCATATATTTT | CASSYGGSTIYF | . | TRBV12-3/TRBV12-4 | . | TRBJ1-3
TGTGCCAGCAGCTCTAGGGGGGTCGGGGAGACCCAGTACTTC | CASSSRGVGETQYF | . | TRBV11-2 | . | TRBJ2-5
TGTGCCAGCAGTTACTCGATAATTAACAGGGCGGTGACCGCTTTCTTT | CASSYSIINRAVTAFF | . | TRBV6-5 | . | TRBJ1-1
TGTGCCAGCAGCTTCCGGGCCACTGGGAATTCACCCCTCCACTTT | CASSFRATGNSPLHF | . | TRBV13 | . | TRBJ1-6
TGCGCCAGTTGGCAGGGGGCCTGGTTCTTC | CASWQGAWFF | TRBD1 | TRBV5-1 | . | TRBJ2-1
TGTGCCAGCAGCCCCGGGACAGGGAGGGAGACCCAGTACTTC | CASSPGTGRETQYF | TRBD1 | TRBV12-3/TRBV12-4 | . | TRBJ2-5
TGTGCCAGTACCCTTTTTGGGGGGTGGAACACTGAAGCTTTCTTT | CASTLFGGWNTEAFF | . | TRBV19 | . | TRBJ1-1
TGTGCCAGCACCGACAGGAGGTACTATGGCTACACCTTC | CASTDRRYYGYTF | . | TRBV11-2 | few | TRBJ1-2
TGCAGTGCTAGTGGAAGCGCCCCAGCTTCGGATACGCAGTATTTT | CSASGSAPASDTQYF | . | TRBV20-1 | . | TRBJ2-3
TGTGCCAGCAGTTTAGCGCTTGGTTGGGGCACAGATACGCAGTATTTT | CASSLALGWGTDTQYF | . | TRBV12-3/TRBV12-4 | . | TRBJ2-3
TGTGCCAGCAGCTTTACAGGGGGCGATGGCTACACCTTC | CASSFTGGDGYTF | TRBD1 | TRBV7-9 | few | TRBJ1-2
TGCGCCAGCAGCTTGGTTCAGGGCGCCTATGGCTACACCTTC | CASSLVQGAYGYTF | . | TRBV5-1 | . | TRBJ1-2
TGTGCCAGCAGTTTAGGGGTGGATCAGCCCCAGCATTTT | CASSLGVDQPQHF | . | TRBV27 | . | TRBJ1-5
TGTGCCAGCAAATTGGGGGGGAATAGCAATCAGCCCCAGCATTTT | CASKLGGNSNQPQHF | . | TRBV7-2 | . | TRBJ1-5
TGCAGTGCTTCTCGGACAGGGGGGGTGAACACTGAAGCTTTCTTT | CSASRTGGVNTEAFF | TRBD1 | TRBV20-1 | few | TRBJ1-1
TGTGCCAGCAGGACAGGGGCGAGCAATCAGCCCCAGCATTTT | CASRTGASNQPQHF | TRBD1 | TRBV6-2/TRBV6-3 | . | TRBJ1-5
TGTGCCAGCAGTTTTCCGCAGGGGCATAATTCACCCCTCCACTTT | CASSFPQGHNSPLHF | . | TRBV28 | many | TRBJ1-6
TGTGCCAGCACTCCGTTTGCGGGGGGTGAAAAACTGTTTTTT | CASTPFAGGEKLFF | . | TRBV28 | . | TRBJ1-4
TGTGCCAGCAGCCACCTACAGGGTAATGAGCAGTTCTTC | CASSHLQGNEQFF | . | TRBV4-2 | . | TRBJ2-1
TGCGCCAGCAGCCTTGACTCCGCTCCCGACGATACGCAGTATTTT | CASSLDSAPDDTQYF | . | TRBV5-1 | . | TRBJ2-3
TGTGCCAGCAGCCGAATGACTAGCGGGGGCACAGATACGCAGTATTTT | CASSRMTSGGTDTQYF | TRBD2 | TRBV4-2 | . | TRBJ2-3
TGTGCCAGCAGTTTTGGCAGTTCTAACTATGGCTACACCTTC | CASSFGSSNYGYTF | . | TRBV27 | . | TRBJ1-2
TGTGCCAGCAGTGGACAGGGTGGGAGCTCCTATAATTCACCCCTCCACTTT | CASSGQGGSSYNSPLHF | TRBD1 | TRBV27 | . | TRBJ1-6
TGTGCCATCAACCCCGGGGCAGGGAACTACAATGAGCAGTTCTTC | CAINPGAGNYNEQFF | . | TRBV10-3 | once | TRBJ2-1
TGTGCCAGCAGTTCCGCCCGGGGCACTGAAGCTTTCTTT | CASSSARGTEAFF | . | TRBV12-3/TRBV12-4 | . | TRBJ1-1
TGTGCCAGCGGTTATGGCGGTATGAACACTGAAGCTTTCTTT | CASGYGGMNTEAFF | . | TRBV27 | . | TRBJ1-1
TGCAGCGCCGACAAGAACACTGAAGCTTTCTTT | CSADKNTEAFF | . | TRBV29-1 | . | TRBJ1-1
TGTGCCTGGAGTGAGGAGCTCATGAATGGAAAACTGTTTTTT | CAWSEELMNGKLFF | . | TRBV30 | . | TRBJ1-4
TGTGCCATCAGGGACGGCTATGGCTACACCTTC | CAIRDGYGYTF | . | TRBV10-3 | . | TRBJ1-2
TGTGCCAGCAGTCCGTCCGGAGGGAGAAACTATGGCTACACCTTC | CASSPSGGRNYGYTF | . | TRBV28 | few | TRBJ1-2
TGCAGTGCTAGAGGGGACAGGGGCTACGAAAAACTGTTTTTT | CSARGDRGYEKLFF | TRBD1 | TRBV20-1 | . | TRBJ1-4
TGTGCCAGCAGGGCAGACAGGGCTGGAAACACCATATATTTT | CASRADRAGNTIYF | TRBD1 | TRBV12-3/TRBV12-4 | few | TRBJ1-3
TGTGCCATCAGTGATGGAGGTAATACGCAGTATTTT | CAISDGGNTQYF | . | TRBV10-3 | . | TRBJ2-3
TGTGCCAGCAGTCCTTTCGGGGATTCACCCCTCCACTTT | CASSPFGDSPLHF | . | TRBV12-3/TRBV12-4 | . | TRBJ1-6
TGTGCCAGCAGTTCCTACCCCGGGACAGCAACCTACGAGCAGTACTTC | CASSSYPGTATYEQYF | TRBD1 | TRBV6-2/TRBV6-3 | few | TRBJ2-7
TGTGCCAGCAAAAGGTTCGTAGACACCTCGAACACTGAAGCTTTCTTT | CASKRFVDTSNTEAFF | . | TRBV12-3/TRBV12-4 | few | TRBJ1-1